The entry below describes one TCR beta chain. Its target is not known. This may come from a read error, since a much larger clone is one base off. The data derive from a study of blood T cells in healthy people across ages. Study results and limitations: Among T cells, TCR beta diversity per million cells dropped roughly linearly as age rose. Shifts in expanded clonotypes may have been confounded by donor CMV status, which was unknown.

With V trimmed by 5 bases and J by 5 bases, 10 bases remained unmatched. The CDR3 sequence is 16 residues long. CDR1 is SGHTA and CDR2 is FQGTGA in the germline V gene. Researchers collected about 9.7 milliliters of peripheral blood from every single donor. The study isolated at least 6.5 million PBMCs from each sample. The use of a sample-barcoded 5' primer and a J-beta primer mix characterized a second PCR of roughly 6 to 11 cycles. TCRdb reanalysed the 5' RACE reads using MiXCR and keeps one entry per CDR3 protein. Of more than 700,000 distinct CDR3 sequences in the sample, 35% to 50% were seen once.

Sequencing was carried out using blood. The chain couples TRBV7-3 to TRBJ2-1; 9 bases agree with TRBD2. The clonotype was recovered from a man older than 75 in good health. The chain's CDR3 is CASSPIAAGGHNEQFF. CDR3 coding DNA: TGTGCCAGCAGCCCAATAGCAGCGGGAGGTCACAATGAGCAGTTCTTC.